One sample yielded the 32 T cell receptor beta chains listed below, sequenced in a study of regulatory T cells in long-lasting Graves disease. Documented time point: newly diagnosed GD, antithyroid drugs for less than 3 months. PBMC-extracted RNA yielded the TCR library. Building the TCR beta libraries relied on iRepertoire HTBI primers, and CDR3 regions underwent Arm-PCR. In TCRdb, the multiplex PCR reads were re-called with MiXCR into one record per CDR3 protein. Found here are roughly 420,000 distinct CDR3 sequences, 14% of them singletons; the top ten hold under 20%. This sample also belongs to another study, concerning T cells in Graves' hyperthyroidism and ophthalmopathy.

The material was peripheral blood mononuclear cells (PBMCs), obtained at new diagnosis, from a patient treated with antithyroid drugs. The receptors originated from a woman aged 45-65 years with Graves disease.

This clonotype was seen at least ten times. The chain couples TRBV27 to TRBJ1-2; tentative D call: TRBD1 (6 bases). The germline CDR1 and CDR2 sequences are MNHEY and SMNVEV (reference sequence). V was shortened by 4 bases and J by 1 base, with 10 bases between the two germline ends. The CDR3 length is 14 residues. In DNA, the CDR3 is TGTGCCAGCAGTTCTGGGGGCCATAACTATGGCTACACCTTC. Protein product: CASSSGGHNYGYTF.

This clonotype came up many times. The chain has TRBV30 and TRBJ2-7; D not resolved. Trimming removed 0 bases at V and 12 bases at J, with 12 bases between. Per the germline V gene, CDR1 is GTSNPN and CDR2 is SVGIG (reference sequence). This CDR3 has 11 amino acids. DNA for the CDR3: TGTGCCTGGAGTGTTTCCGGCGGCATGTACTTC. It translates to CAWSVSGGMYF.

This clonotype has at least ten counts. The chain is built from TRBV4-1 and TRBJ1-2; D is uncertain. The CDR3 has 14 amino acids. Germline values: CDR1 MGHRA, CDR2 YSYEKL. Trimming stripped 1 base from V and 0 bases from J, with 6 bases between. CDR3 in amino acids: CASSQGSSNYGYTF. Here the CDR3 DNA reads TGCGCCAGCAGCCAAGGCAGCTCTAACTATGGCTACACCTTC.

J is TRBJ2-2 and V is TRBV6-2 or TRBV6-3; D is undetermined. The CDR3 sequence is 13 residues long. CDR1 is MNHEY, CDR2 SVGEGT, per germline. Trimming stripped 0 bases from V and 7 bases from J, with 6 bases between. The CDR3 bases are TGTGCCAGCAGTTACTCGGTTATCGGGGAGCTGTTTTTT. Translated, it gives CASSYSVIGELFF.

This clonotype has at least ten counts. The chain combines TRBV27 with TRBJ2-3, with 11 bases lining up with TRBD2. Per the germline V gene, CDR1 is MNHEY and CDR2 is SMNVEV (reference sequence). The length of the CDR3 is 19 residues. V trimming: 6 bases; J trimming: 0 bases; junction bases outside the gene matches: 14. The CDR3 DNA reads TGTGCCAGCAGACCTCTGGGACTAGCGGTGGAATCTAGCACAGATACGCAGTATTTT. It encodes CASRPLGLAVESSTDTQYF.

Only a few counts were recorded for this clonotype. The chain is built from TRBV6-1 and TRBJ1-1; D call uncertain. The V and J ends lost 0 bases and 1 base respectively, with 3 bases between them. Germline loops: CDR1 MNHNS, CDR2 SASEGT. The CDR3 length is 13 residues. Written as DNA, the CDR3 is TGTGCCAGCAGTGAAGCCGAGAACACTGAAGCTTTCTTT. Translation gives CASSEAENTEAFF.

The chain has TRBV19 and TRBJ1-5; the D is unclear. The CDR3 loop spans 15 amino acids. V was cut by 0 bases and J by 6 bases, with 12 bases left in between. In germline, CDR1 is LNHDA, CDR2 SQIVND (reference sequence). CDR3 sequence (DNA): TGTGCCAGTAGTATAGAAAGCTTTTCGGGTCAGCCCCAGCATTTT. This gives the protein CASSIESFSGQPQHF. Full variable domain (outside the CDR3, taken from reference TRBV19 and TRBJ1-5): DGGITQSPKYLFRKEGQNVTLSCEQNLNHDAMYWYRQDPGQGLRLIYYSQIVNDFQKGDIAEGYSVSREKKESFPLTVTSAQKNPTAFYLCASSIESFSGQPQHFGDGTRLSIL.

This chain joins TRBV28 and TRBJ1-2; D is perhaps TRBD1 (5 bases). With 2 bases removed from V and 8 bases from J, the gap between germline ends came to 18 bases. The length of the CDR3 is 15 residues. Germline CDR1 is MDHEN and CDR2 is SYDVKM. This chain's CDR3 is CASSLSTAGRGGYTF. CDR3 coding DNA: TGTGCCAGCAGTTTAAGTACGGCAGGGCGAGGGGGCTACACCTTC.

This clonotype was recorded at least ten times. This chain uses TRBV20-1 with TRBJ2-7; D not resolved. The CDR3 is 15 amino acids. V was pared by 0 bases and J by 0 bases, with 12 bases between. Germline CDR1 DFQATT, CDR2 SNEGSKA (reference sequence). This CDR3 reads CSARDARGLSYEQYF. The CDR3 DNA follows: TGCAGTGCTAGAGATGCCCGCGGCCTCTCCTACGAGCAGTACTTC.

This chain links TRBV14 with TRBJ2-7; D is perhaps TRBD1 or TRBD2 (5 bases each). Trimming stripped 1 base from V and 2 bases from J, with 15 bases between. This CDR3 is built from 16 residues. Germline-derived CDR1 and CDR2 are SGHDN and FVKESK. CDR3: CASSQARDPRPYEQYF. The CDR3, as DNA: TGTGCCAGCAGCCAAGCCCGGGACCCCCGACCCTACGAGCAGTACTTC.

This clonotype was seen repeatedly, ten times or more. This chain uses TRBV3-1 with TRBJ2-1; tentatively, D is TRBD1 (5 bases). Germline assignment: CDR1 LGHDT and CDR2 YNNKEL (reference sequence). The V gene lost 1 base and the J gene lost 6 bases, with 13 bases spanning the gap. This CDR3 has 15 residues. The CDR3 is CASSQGQGPFNEQFF. The CDR3 nucleotides are TGTGCCAGCAGCCAAGGGCAGGGCCCCTTCAATGAGCAGTTCTTC.

This clonotype was picked up many times. The rearrangement uses TRBV6-1 and TRBJ2-1; 9 bases line up with TRBD2. V shed 6 bases, J shed 8 bases, and the junction held 26 bases outside the gene matches. The CDR3 loop spans 20 amino acids. Germline V gene data show CDR1 as MNHNS and CDR2 as SASEGT. CDR3 coding DNA: TGTGCCAGCAGCGATACCGTCGGTAGGGGTGGTAGCGGGAGTCGGGATGAGCAGTTCTTC. This codes for CASSDTVGRGGSGSRDEQFF.

The chain carries TRBV7-6 and TRBJ2-5; the D gene is possibly TRBD2 (5 bases). V lost 2 bases to trimming and J lost 2 bases, with 9 bases between them. Germline loops: CDR1 SGHVS, CDR2 FNYEAQ. The CDR3 has 14 amino acids. CDR3 nucleotides: TGTGCCAGCAGCTTAAACCTAGCACAAGAGACCCAGTACTTC. Its protein product is CASSLNLAQETQYF.

Concerning this clonotype itself: This may arise from a read error, as a much more abundant clone is one base away. The chain recombines TRBV20-1 with TRBJ2-3, with a possible D match to TRBD1 (7 bases). CDR3 size: 15 residues. Trimming left V 3 bases short and J 5 bases short, with 18 bases between. The V gene's germline CDR1 is DFQATT and CDR2 SNEGSKA (reference sequence). The CDR3 loop is CSASDPQGGGDTQYF. CDR3 coding DNA: TGCAGTGCTAGTGATCCCCAGGGGGGCGGAGATACGCAGTATTTT.

This rearrangement joins TRBV7-2 to TRBJ1-2, with D possibly TRBD1 on 5 matching bases. The CDR3 is 13 residues long. Trimming cost V 5 bases and J 4 bases, with 11 bases left between them. Germline V gene sequence: CDR1 SGHTA, CDR2 FQGNSA. CDR3 sequence: CASSPDMFYGYTF. The DNA of the CDR3 is TGTGCCAGCAGCCCGGACATGTTCTATGGCTACACCTTC. The full variable domain, with the rest looked up from reference TRBV7-2 and TRBJ1-2, is GAGVSQSPSNKVTEKGKDVELRCDPISGHTALYWYRQSLGQGLEFLIYFQGNSAPDKSGLPSDRFSAERTGGSVSTLTIQRTQQEDSAVYLCASSPDMFYGYTFGSGTRLTVV.

V gene TRBV3-1 combines with J gene TRBJ1-4; the D is unclear. The ends were cut back, 0 bases at V and 4 bases at J, with 6 bases in the middle. Germline V gene lookup returns CDR1 LGHDT and CDR2 YNNKEL (reference sequence). The CDR3 length is 14 residues. The chain's CDR3 is CASSQEDRNEKLFF. The CDR3 nucleotides are TGTGCCAGCAGCCAAGAAGATCGTAATGAAAAACTGTTTTTT.

Ten or more counts support this clonotype. The chain recombines TRBV28 with TRBJ2-7; 9 positions agree with TRBD2. Germline values: CDR1 MDHEN, CDR2 SYDVKM. The CDR3 totals 16 residues. After removal of 3 bases from V and 6 bases from J, the junction contained 12 bases not matched to a gene. The CDR3 here is CASSFPSGKKRGEQYF. CDR3 bases: TGTGCCAGCAGTTTCCCTAGCGGGAAAAAAAGGGGCGAGCAGTACTTC.

This clonotype was detected many times. This rearrangement joins TRBV13 to TRBJ2-1; no reliable D call. V lost 0 bases and J lost 5, with 11 bases in between. CDR1 and CDR2 from the germline V gene are PRHDT and FYEKMQ (reference sequence). The length of the CDR3 is 15 residues. In nucleotides, the CDR3 is TGTGCCAGCAGCTTAGGACTCCTGGGTCACAATGAGCAGTTCTTC. Residues: CASSLGLLGHNEQFF. Using reference TRBV13 and TRBJ2-1 for the parts outside the CDR3, the full variable domain is AAGVIQSPRHLIKEKRETATLKCYPIPRHDTVYWYQQGPGQDPQFLISFYEKMQSDKGSIPDRFSAQQFSDYHSELNMSSLELGDSALYFCASSLGLLGHNEQFFGPGTRLTVL.

The J gene is TRBJ2-4, the V gene TRBV28; TRBD2 agrees at 9 bases. The CDR3 totals 15 residues. Germline values: CDR1 MDHEN, CDR2 SYDVKM. J lost 2 bases, V lost 5 bases, and 4 bases had no gene match. CDR3 bases: TGTGCCAGCAGTACGACTAGCGGCACCAAAAACATTCAGTACTTC. As protein: CASSTTSGTKNIQYF.

Many counts were recorded for this clonotype. J is TRBJ2-7 and V is TRBV13; D possibly corresponds to TRBD2 (6 bases). The CDR3 loop spans 13 amino acids. Trimming took 1 base from V and 6 from J, leaving 10 bases between them. Germline V gene data show CDR1 as PRHDT and CDR2 as FYEKMQ (reference sequence). CDR3 region: CASSLAGVVEQYF. The CDR3 DNA reads TGTGCCAGCAGCTTAGCGGGAGTCGTCGAGCAGTACTTC.

At least ten counts were recorded for this clonotype. V usage is TRBV11-3 and J usage is TRBJ2-3, with 9 bases aligning to TRBD1. V lost 4 bases to trimming and J lost 4 bases; unmatched junction nucleotides: 9. CDR1 and CDR2 from the germline V gene are SGHNT and YENEEA. The CDR3 is made up of 16 amino acids. The CDR3 sequence is CASSSPGQGGADTQYF. In DNA, the CDR3 is TGTGCCAGCAGCTCGCCGGGACAGGGAGGAGCAGATACGCAGTATTTT. The whole variable domain, remainder taken from reference TRBV11-3 and TRBJ2-3, is EAGVVQSPRYKIIEKKQPVAFWCNPISGHNTLYWYLQNLGQGPELLIRYENEEAVDDSQLPKDRFSAERLKGVDSTLKIQPAELGDSAVYLCASSSPGQGGADTQYFGPGTRLTVL.

This clonotype was seen ten or more times. The chain carries TRBV28 and TRBJ2-3; 11 positions agree with TRBD2. CDR1 is MDHEN, CDR2 SYDVKM, per germline. The V and J ends lost 7 bases and 1 base, in that order; junction bases with no gene match: 4. The CDR3 spans 15 residues. CDR3 sequence (DNA): TGTGCCAGCACCTTACTAGCGGGAGGCACAGATACGCAGTATTTT. Translation gives CASTLLAGGTDTQYF.

This clonotype was observed at least ten times. The chain couples TRBV6-1 to TRBJ1-1; D might be TRBD1 (6 bases). CDR3 length equals 13 residues. Germline CDR1 and CDR2: MNHNS and SASEGT. V dropped 6 bases and J dropped 1 base, with 9 bases sitting between them. The CDR3 sequence is CASSWGQNTEAFF. The CDR3 DNA reads as TGTGCCAGCAGCTGGGGACAGAACACTGAAGCTTTCTTT.

There are a few counts of this clonotype. The V gene is TRBV5-6, the J gene TRBJ2-2; TRBD2 matches at 9 bases. The CDR3 consists of 16 residues. Germline V gene data show CDR1 as SGHDT and CDR2 as YYEEEE. Losses at the gene ends were 2 bases for V and 3 bases for J; bases not matched to a gene: 5. The CDR3 here is CASSFGLAGYTGELFF. The CDR3 DNA is TGTGCCAGCAGCTTTGGGCTAGCGGGGTACACCGGGGAGCTGTTTTTT.

At least ten counts were recorded for this clonotype. The CDR3 spells CASSQEGPYEQYF. Written as DNA, the CDR3 is TGCGCCAGCAGCCAAGAGGGCCCCTACGAGCAGTACTTC. The chain carries TRBV4-1 and TRBJ2-7; D not resolved. Germline CDR1 MGHRA, CDR2 YSYEKL. Between the trimmed V and J ends, which lost 0 bases and 2 bases, there was a span of 5 bases. This CDR3 has 13 residues.

The rearrangement uses TRBV4-1 and TRBJ2-4; 9 bases are a match to TRBD2. Germline CDR1 and CDR2: MGHRA and YSYEKL. V shed 0 bases, J shed 2 bases, and the junction held 5 bases outside the gene matches. The CDR3 has 17 amino acids. CDR3 nucleotides: TGCGCCAGCAGCCAAGATAGGGCGGGGGGGCCCAAAAACATTCAGTACTTC. It specifies CASSQDRAGGPKNIQYF.

This clonotype showed up many times. The chain employs TRBV20-1 and TRBJ2-7, with D perhaps TRBD1 (5 bases). Per germline, CDR1 DFQATT and CDR2 SNEGSKA (reference sequence). The ends were cut back, 5 bases at V and 3 bases at J, with 8 bases in the middle. There are 11 residues in the CDR3. As DNA, the CDR3 is TGCAGTGCTCAGGGCCGCTACGAGCAGTACTTC. Its translation is CSAQGRYEQYF.

This clonotype was recorded at least ten times. This chain uses TRBV28 with TRBJ1-5; D possibly corresponds to TRBD1 (6 bases). CDR3 length: 15 amino acids. CDR1 and CDR2 from the germline V gene are MDHEN and SYDVKM. The V end was cut by 5 bases, the J end by 1 base, with 12 bases between. The CDR3 region is CASSPPDRSNQPQHF. CDR3 coding DNA: TGTGCCAGCAGTCCCCCCGACAGGAGCAATCAGCCCCAGCATTTT. Variable domain in full (rest from reference TRBV28 and TRBJ1-5): DVKVTQSSRYLVKRTGEKVFLECVQDMDHENMFWYRQDPGLGLRLIYFSYDVKMKEKGDIPEGYSVSREKKERFSLILESASTNQTSMYLCASSPPDRSNQPQHFGDGTRLSIL.

The sample holds a few counts of this clonotype. The chain couples TRBV30 to TRBJ1-1, with 8 bases matching TRBD1. J lost 8 bases, V lost 1 base, and 3 bases had no gene match. The CDR3 length is 12 residues. The germline V gene encodes CDR1 GTSNPN and CDR2 SVGIG (reference sequence). The CDR3 loop is CAWSGGTGEAFF. Written as DNA, the CDR3 is TGTGCCTGGAGTGGGGGGACAGGAGAAGCTTTCTTT.

This clonotype has just a few counts. This sequence joins TRBV7-9 and TRBJ2-2; D might be TRBD2 (5 bases). V lost 2 bases, J lost 7 bases, and 11 bases lay in between. Germline CDR1 is SEHNR and CDR2 is FQNEAQ (reference sequence). This CDR3 has 14 residues. The CDR3 DNA reads as TGTGCCAGCAGCTTACGGGAACCCCACGGGGAGCTGTTTTTT. The encoded protein is CASSLREPHGELFF. Together with reference TRBV7-9 and TRBJ2-2, the CDR3 gives the full variable domain: DTGVSQNPRHKITKRGQNVTFRCDPISEHNRLYWYRQTLGQGPEFLTYFQNEAQLEKSRLLSDRFSAERPKGSFSTLEIQRTEQGDSAMYLCASSLREPHGELFFGEGSRLTVL.

On this clonotype: One end of the junction does not line up with germline, which may come from a read error. The V gene is TRBV5-1, the J gene TRBJ1-2; possible D gene TRBD1, 5 bases. Germline V gene data show CDR1 as SGHRS and CDR2 as YFSETQ. The CDR3 covers 13 residues. CDR3 sequence (DNA): TGCGCCAACAGCTTAGGGGATGGAAATGGCTACACCTTC. Residues: CANSLGDGNGYTF.

The rearrangement uses TRBV7-9 and TRBJ2-7; a weak D match, TRBD2 (5 bases). V lost 1 base, J lost 2 bases, and 12 bases lay in between. The CDR3 consists of 15 residues. The germline V gene has CDR1 SEHNR and CDR2 FQNEAQ (reference sequence). The DNA for the CDR3 is TGTGCCAGCAGCTTAGGCCCAGCGGAAGCCTACGAGCAGTACTTC. Residues: CASSLGPAEAYEQYF.